Below, 24 T cell receptor beta chains from the same sample are listed, as sequenced in a study of blood T cell repertoires in COVID-19. The data were produced by immunoSEQ multiplex PCR, yet TCRdb's version contains in-frame clones alone and is incomplete. The table includes 310,000 or so clones, roughly 90% detected once. Material: peripheral blood. Receptors were obtained from a woman between 25 and 40 years old with COVID-19, enrolled during active disease.

This chain connects TRBV4-1 to TRBJ1-2, with D hard to call. This CDR3 is 13 amino acids long. Trimming took 4 bases from V and 6 from J, leaving 12 bases between them. CDR1 is MGHRA and CDR2 is YSYEKL in the germline V gene. The CDR3 DNA reads TGCGCCAGCAGCCCCCGGGGAGCCGATGGCTACACCTTC. Protein: CASSPRGADGYTF.

The chain recombines TRBV14 with TRBJ1-4; D perhaps matches TRBD1 (6 bases). The CDR3 extends over 11 amino acids. V lost 5 bases, J lost 8 bases, and 6 bases lay in between. Germline values: CDR1 SGHDN, CDR2 FVKESK. The CDR3 DNA sequence: TGTGCCAGCAGCACAGGGGAAAAACTGTTTTTT. This sequence encodes CASSTGEKLFF.

This clone turned up a few times. This chain uses TRBV4-1 with TRBJ1-4, with TRBD1 as a possible D gene (5 bases). The V end was cut by 8 bases, the J end by 11 bases, with 21 bases between. This CDR3 is built from 14 residues. Germline-derived CDR1 and CDR2 are MGHRA and YSYEKL. CDR3 sequence reads: CASLAPGQGRKLFF. The CDR3 coding sequence is TGCGCCAGCCTCGCTCCGGGCCAGGGTAGGAAACTGTTTTTT.

The chain employs TRBV6-5 and TRBJ2-1; tentatively, D is TRBD1 (5 bases). There are 14 residues in the CDR3. Trimming took 8 bases from V and 3 from J, leaving 14 bases between them. Per germline, CDR1 MNHEY and CDR2 SVGAGI. CDR3 residues: CASDDSQNYNEQFF. In DNA form, the CDR3 reads TGTGCCAGCGACGACAGCCAAAACTACAATGAGCAGTTCTTC.

The chain couples TRBV12-3 or TRBV12-4 to TRBJ2-3; perhaps TRBD2 as D (5 bases). Trimming shortened V by 7 bases and J by 4 bases, and 12 bases separated the two germline ends. The CDR3 totals 13 residues. CDR3 sequence: CASTAEYPDTQYF. In DNA form, the CDR3 reads TGTGCCAGCACAGCGGAGTACCCAGATACGCAGTATTTT.

This chain joins TRBV19 and TRBJ2-5, with D possibly matching TRBD1 (6 bases). The CDR3 consists of 16 residues. In germline, CDR1 is LNHDA, CDR2 SQIVND (reference sequence). V was cut by 5 bases and J by 5 bases, with 21 bases left in between. The CDR3 region has the DNA TGTGCCAGTAGTCCATATACAGGGAAATTGGGGGAGACCCAGTACTTC. Its translation: CASSPYTGKLGETQYF.

The V gene is TRBV2, the J gene TRBJ2-7; D gene uncertain. The germline V and J ends were trimmed by 6 bases and 1 base, with 4 bases remaining between them. The germline V gene encodes CDR1 SNHLY and CDR2 FYNNEI. This CDR3 is built from 11 residues. The DNA for the CDR3 is TGTGCCAGCAGACAATCCTACGAGCAGTACTTC. It encodes CASRQSYEQYF.

For the CDR3, the DNA is TGCGCCAGCAGCCAAGGACAGGGAAACACCATATATTTT. It specifies CASSQGQGNTIYF. The chain has TRBV4-1 and TRBJ1-3; D possibly corresponds to TRBD1 (5 bases). CDR1 is MGHRA, CDR2 YSYEKL, per germline. The CDR3 has 13 amino acids. V lost 1 base and J lost 4, with 5 bases in between.

This rearrangement joins TRBV27 to TRBJ2-6; D is ambiguous. The germline V and J ends were trimmed by 5 bases and 0 bases, with 8 bases remaining between them. The CDR3 has 15 residues. CDR1 and CDR2 from the germline V gene are MNHEY and SMNVEV (reference sequence). DNA of the CDR3: TGTGCCAGCAGTCTAATCCCCTCTGGGGCCAACGTCCTGACTTTC. Its translation is CASSLIPSGANVLTF.

The V and J genes are TRBV6-5 and TRBJ1-5; tentatively, D is TRBD1 (5 bases). The V end lost 6 bases, the J end lost 6 bases, and 18 bases lay between the germline ends. The CDR3 loop spans 15 amino acids. Germline V gene data show CDR1 as MNHEY and CDR2 as SVGAGI. The CDR3 coding sequence is TGTGCCAGCAGCGACTCGGGGGGGAGGGGTCAGCCCCAGCATTTT. Its protein product is CASSDSGGRGQPQHF.

The V call is TRBV5-5, the J call TRBJ1-1, with D unclear. This CDR3 is built from 14 residues. Trimming took 0 bases from V and 5 from J, leaving 11 bases between them. The V gene's germline CDR1 is SGHKS and CDR2 YYEKEE (reference sequence). CDR3 nucleotide sequence: TGTGCCAGCAGCTTGGCCCCGGCCGGGACTGAAGCTTTCTTT. Protein sequence: CASSLAPAGTEAFF.

The chain links TRBV6-5 to TRBJ1-3; D not resolved. Deletions cut 8 bases from V and 3 bases from J, with 11 bases between. This CDR3 comprises 13 residues. Germline assignment: CDR1 MNHEY and CDR2 SVGAGI. The CDR3 DNA follows: TGTGCCAGCTCTGACTGGGTTGGAAACACCATATATTTT. This translates into CASSDWVGNTIYF.

This chain uses TRBV2 with TRBJ2-5; TRBD2 agrees at 9 bases. Germline assignment: CDR1 SNHLY and CDR2 FYNNEI. This CDR3 is built from 16 residues. J lost 7 bases, V lost 6 bases, and 15 bases had no gene match. CDR3 in DNA: TGTGCCAGCAGGGCCCCTCTCGGGACTAGCCATGGGACCCAGTACTTC. Translating it yields CASRAPLGTSHGTQYF.

The V call is TRBV2, the J call TRBJ2-1, with D possibly TRBD2 on 6 matching bases. The CDR3 runs to 14 residues. Trimming took 7 bases from V and 0 from J, leaving 10 bases between them. Germline CDR1 is SNHLY and CDR2 is FYNNEI. DNA of the CDR3: TGTGCCAGCATGGAGGGATCCTCCTACAATGAGCAGTTCTTC. It codes for CASMEGSSYNEQFF.

The chain has TRBV20-1 and TRBJ2-1; TRBD2 might be the D (6 bases). This CDR3 has 11 residues. V lost 1 base and J 12 bases, leaving 10 bases between the germline ends. In germline, CDR1 is DFQATT, CDR2 SNEGSKA (reference sequence). Written as DNA, the CDR3 is TGCAGTGCTAGAGTTGAGCGGGCGCAGTTCTTC. It codes for CSARVERAQFF.

This chain joins TRBV6-5 and TRBJ1-4, with 8 bases fitting TRBD1. The V segment lost 6 bases and the J segment 7 bases; nucleotides outside the gene matches: 10. CDR1 and CDR2 from the germline V gene are MNHEY and SVGAGI. This CDR3 is 15 amino acids long. The DNA of the CDR3 is TGTGCCAGCAGCCGCTCAGGGGGCCGGGGTGAAAAACTGTTTTTT. This encodes CASSRSGGRGEKLFF.

The V and J genes are TRBV9 and TRBJ1-6, with 8 bases aligning to TRBD1. V lost 6 bases to trimming and J lost 9 bases; unmatched junction nucleotides: 8. Germline V CDR1 and CDR2: SGDLS, YYNGEE. The CDR3 length is 14 residues. CDR3 nucleotides: TGTGCCAGCACCACCGGGACAGGAGGTTCACCCCTCCACTTT. Its translation is CASTTGTGGSPLHF.

The J gene is TRBJ2-7, the V gene TRBV7-2; 11 nucleotides line up with TRBD2. Germline values: CDR1 SGHTA, CDR2 FQGNSA. Unmatched junction bases numbered 5, after V lost 5 bases and J lost 2 bases. The CDR3 has 15 amino acids. CDR3 amino acids: CASSPTSGSTYEQYF. In nucleotides, the CDR3 is TGTGCCAGCAGCCCCACTAGCGGGAGTACCTACGAGCAGTACTTC.

This chain joins TRBV7-3 and TRBJ2-2; 9 bases are a match to TRBD1. The length of the CDR3 is 16 residues. Germline V gene data show CDR1 as SGHTA and CDR2 as FQGTGA. Trimming at V came to 5 bases and at J to 3 bases, leaving 7 bases not matched to a gene. DNA for the CDR3: TGTGCCAGCAGCACAACAGGGGGCGTACACACCGGGGAGCTGTTTTTT. Translation gives CASSTTGGVHTGELFF.

The genes are TRBV10-3 and TRBJ2-1; 9 positions match TRBD2. The germline gives CDR1 ENHRY, CDR2 SYGVKD. V shed 4 bases, J shed 0 bases, and the junction held 4 bases outside the gene matches. The CDR3 extends over 16 amino acids. DNA of the CDR3: TGTGCCATCAGTGCGGGACTAGCCGTCTCCTACAATGAGCAGTTCTTC. As protein: CAISAGLAVSYNEQFF.

The CDR3 protein is CATSRGLGYEQYF. CDR3 coding DNA: TGTGCCACCAGCAGAGGTCTAGGCTACGAGCAGTACTTC. V usage is TRBV15 and J usage is TRBJ2-7; no clear D gene. The V gene's germline CDR1 is LNHNV and CDR2 YYDKDF (reference sequence). This CDR3 has 13 amino acids. The V gene lost 1 base and the J gene lost 3 bases, with 7 bases spanning the gap.

A single count supports this clone. This chain uses TRBV6-2 or TRBV6-3 with TRBJ1-5, with a weak D call TRBD1 (6 bases). Trimming removed 0 bases at V and 7 bases at J, with 16 bases between. Germline V gene data show CDR1 as MNHEY and CDR2 as SVGEGT. The CDR3 contains 16 residues. The CDR3 nucleotides read TGTGCCAGCAGTTACTCAGGTGCGGGGGCTGGGCAGCCCCAGCATTTT. This gives the protein CASSYSGAGAGQPQHF.

The chain recombines TRBV7-9 with TRBJ2-7, with D perhaps TRBD1 (6 bases). Looked up from germline, CDR1 is SEHNR and CDR2 is FQNEAQ (reference sequence). The CDR3 covers 15 residues. The V end was cut by 4 bases, the J end by 5 bases, with 18 bases between. The CDR3 region is CASSSRDRGSNEQYF. The DNA of the CDR3 is TGTGCCAGCAGCTCCCGGGATAGGGGGTCTAACGAGCAGTACTTC. Supplemented by reference TRBV7-9 and TRBJ2-7, the full variable domain reads DTGVSQNPRHKITKRGQNVTFRCDPISEHNRLYWYRQTLGQGPEFLTYFQNEAQLEKSRLLSDRFSAERPKGSFSTLEIQRTEQGDSAMYLCASSSRDRGSNEQYFGPGTRLTVT.

The V and J genes are TRBV2 and TRBJ2-1; maybe TRBD2 (6 bases). The germline V gene encodes CDR1 SNHLY and CDR2 FYNNEI. V lost 6 bases, J lost 0 bases, and 18 bases lay in between. The CDR3 runs 17 residues. The CDR3 loop reads CASRPLPPGSSYNEQFF. The CDR3 DNA sequence: TGTGCCAGCAGACCCCTCCCGCCCGGGAGCTCCTACAATGAGCAGTTCTTC.